This paragraph covers one T cell receptor beta chain sequence. Repertoires were generated with immunoSEQ multiplex PCR, while TCRdb's copy carries only in-frame clones and drops some. The sample shows 81,000 or so clones, about 89% of them seen only once. The sample is drawn from a study of OX40 agonist ivuxolimab in advanced cancers. As for the study in general: Participants, approximately 80% male, averaged approximately 60 years of age, ranging from roughly 20 to 85.

Trimming took 2 bases from V and 6 from J, leaving 5 bases between them. CDR1 is MDHEN, CDR2 SYDVKM, per germline. The CDR3 contains 12 residues. The receptor was isolated from an adult with an advanced solid tumor such as melanoma, head and neck, liver or kidney cancer. The gene calls are TRBV28 and TRBJ1-5; no definite D call. Sequences were derived from CD4+ or CD8+ T cells sorted from blood, sampled in a trial of the OX40 agonist ivuxolimab. The CDR3 DNA reads TGTGCCAGCAGTTTAGGACCTCAGCCCCAGCATTTT. This gives the protein CASSLGPQPQHF.